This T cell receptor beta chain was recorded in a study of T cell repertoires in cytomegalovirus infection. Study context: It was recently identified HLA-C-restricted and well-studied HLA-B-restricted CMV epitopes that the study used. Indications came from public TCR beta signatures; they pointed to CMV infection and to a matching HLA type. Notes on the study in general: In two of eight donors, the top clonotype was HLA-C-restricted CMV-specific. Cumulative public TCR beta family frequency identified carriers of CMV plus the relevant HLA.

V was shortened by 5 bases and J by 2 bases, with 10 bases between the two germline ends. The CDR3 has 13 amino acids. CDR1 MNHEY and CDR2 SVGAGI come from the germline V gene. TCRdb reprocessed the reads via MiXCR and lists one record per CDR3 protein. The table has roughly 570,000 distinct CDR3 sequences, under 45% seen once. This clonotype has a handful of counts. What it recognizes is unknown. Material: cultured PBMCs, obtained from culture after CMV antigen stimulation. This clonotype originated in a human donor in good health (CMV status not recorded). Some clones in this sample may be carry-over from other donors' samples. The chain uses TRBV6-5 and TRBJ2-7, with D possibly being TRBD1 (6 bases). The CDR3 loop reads CASSQGQAYEQYF. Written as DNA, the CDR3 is TGTGCCAGCAGTCAGGGACAAGCCTACGAGCAGTACTTC.